Listed below are T cell receptor beta chains from one sample, sequenced in a study of blood T cell repertoires in COVID-19. Data came from immunoSEQ multiplex PCR; TCRdb stores just in-frame clones and leaves some out. The data contain some 200,000 clones, approximately 82% of them singletons. The specimen was peripheral blood. Receptor source: a man over 45 with active or convalescent COVID-19. CDR3s include the opening cysteine and the closing phenylalanine or tryptophan. A D gene is named only where the DNA matches it firmly. Size tells how often a clone was seen (once, few, many) or the class of an expanded clone, and some rows leave it out.

>TRBJ1-4|NA|NA|TRBV6-5
CASSSRAGEREKLFF
TGTGCCAGCAGTTCGAGGGCGGGGGAGCGTGAAAAACTGTTTTTT
>TRBJ1-4|NA|TRBD1|TRBV24-1
CATSTGGTNEKLFF
TGTGCCACCAGCACAGGGGGGACGAATGAAAAACTGTTTTTT
>TRBJ2-7|NA|TRBD2|TRBV5-1
CASSLDPGLASEQYF
TGCGCCAGCAGCTTGGATCCGGGACTAGCGTCCGAGCAGTACTTC
>TRBJ2-1|NA|TRBD1|TRBV9
CASSVGDSWNEQFF
TGTGCCAGCAGCGTAGGGGACAGCTGGAATGAGCAGTTCTTC
>TRBJ2-1|NA|NA|TRBV19
CASSIDPQGEQFF
TGTGCCAGTAGTATTGACCCACAGGGTGAGCAGTTCTTC
>TRBJ2-1|once|TRBD2|TRBV18
CASSPIAGAYYNEQFF
TGTGCCAGCTCACCGATAGCGGGGGCCTACTACAATGAGCAGTTCTTC
>TRBJ1-3|NA|NA|TRBV2
CASRPSGFASGNTIYF
TGTGCCAGCAGGCCTTCAGGGTTCGCCTCTGGAAACACCATATATTTT
>TRBJ2-7|NA|TRBD1|TRBV18
CASSPQGQGAGEQYF
TGTGCCAGCTCCCCTCAGGGACAGGGGGCGGGTGAGCAGTACTTC
>TRBJ2-7|NA|TRBD2|TRBV5-1
CASSVTSGSVSYEQYF
TGCGCCAGCAGCGTGACTAGCGGGAGCGTTTCCTACGAGCAGTACTTC
>TRBJ2-3|NA|TRBD2|TRBV3-1/TRBV3-2
CASSQGGSGGPSTDTQYF
TGTGCCAGCAGCCAAGGAGGGTCGGGGGGGCCTAGCACAGATACGCAGTATTTT
>TRBJ1-5|NA|NA|TRBV7-2
CASSLGGDQPQHF
TGTGCCAGCAGCTTGGGAGGGGATCAGCCCCAGCATTTT
>TRBJ1-2|medium-sized|TRBD1|TRBV6-1
CASSEGTGSSYGYTF
TGTGCCAGCAGTGAAGGGACAGGCTCTAGCTATGGCTACACCTTC
>TRBJ2-7|once|TRBD2|TRBV29-1
CSVDTSGSDEQYF
TGCAGCGTTGACACTAGCGGGAGCGATGAGCAGTACTTC
>TRBJ2-7|few|TRBD2|TRBV7-9
CASSSTSGRVGEQYF
TGTGCCAGCAGCTCGACTAGCGGGAGGGTGGGCGAGCAGTACTTC
>TRBJ2-3|NA|NA|TRBV19
CASSIDFTYTDTQYF
TGTGCCAGTAGTATAGACTTCACCTACACAGATACGCAGTATTTT
>TRBJ1-4|once|NA|TRBV4-3
CASSLDRFATNEKLFF
TGCGCCAGCAGCCTCGACAGATTTGCAACTAATGAAAAACTGTTTTTT
>TRBJ2-1|few|TRBD1|TRBV9
CASSAMTGGGEQFF
TGTGCCAGCAGCGCCATGACAGGGGGCGGTGAGCAGTTCTTC
>TRBJ1-2|once|TRBD1|TRBV2
CASRGQGDYGYTF
TGTGCCAGCAGGGGACAGGGGGACTATGGCTACACCTTC
>TRBJ1-1|NA|TRBD1|TRBV18
CASSRGTDTEAFF
TGTGCCAGCTCACGAGGGACAGACACTGAAGCTTTCTTT
>TRBJ1-3|NA|TRBD1|TRBV19
CASSSRDREEAMRNTIYF
TGTGCCAGTAGTAGCCGGGACAGGGAAGAGGCCATGAGGAACACCATATATTTT
>TRBJ2-3|NA|NA|TRBV21-1
CASSKVAPPGQLTTDTQYF
TGTGCCAGCAGCAAAGTAGCCCCTCCGGGACAGCTGACAACAGATACGCAGTATTTT
>TRBJ1-6|NA|NA|TRBV11-3
CASSLERGAPLHF
TGTGCCAGCAGCTTAGAACGGGGAGCACCCCTCCACTTT
>TRBJ1-3|NA|NA|TRBV11-2
CASSFTTEGLGNTIYF
TGTGCCAGCAGCTTCACCACGGAGGGTCTTGGAAACACCATATATTTT
>TRBJ1-4|NA|NA|TRBV28
CASLTQDATNEKLFF
TGTGCCAGCCTCACTCAGGATGCAACTAATGAAAAACTGTTTTTT
>TRBJ1-2|NA|TRBD1|TRBV28
CAAITGDYGYTF
TGTGCCGCGATAACAGGGGACTATGGCTACACCTTC
>TRBJ1-2|NA|TRBD1|TRBV5-6
CASSLTGDGGYGYTF
TGTGCCAGCAGCTTAACAGGGGACGGTGGCTATGGCTACACCTTC
>TRBJ2-7|NA|NA|TRBV5-4
CASSLGGAETHRAQYF
TGTGCCAGCAGCTTGGGGGGAGCGGAAACCCATAGGGCGCAGTACTTC
>TRBJ2-3|NA|TRBD2|TRBV3-1/TRBV3-2
CASSQDIAGGHGDTQYF
TGTGCCAGCAGCCAAGATATAGCGGGGGGGCATGGAGATACGCAGTATTTT
>TRBJ2-2|NA|TRBD2|TRBV6-2/TRBV6-3
CASSSGTSGTTGELFF
TGTGCCAGCAGCTCCGGGACTAGCGGAACCACCGGGGAGCTGTTTTTT
>TRBJ2-1|NA|NA|TRBV5-4
CASSFGGRGSYNEQFF
TGTGCCAGCAGCTTTGGGGGGAGAGGGTCCTACAATGAGCAGTTCTTC
>TRBJ1-1|few|TRBD1|TRBV6-2/TRBV6-3
CASSDHRTPRTGGNTEAFF
TGTGCCAGCAGTGACCACCGGACACCCCGGACAGGGGGGAACACTGAAGCTTTCTTT
>TRBJ2-1|once|TRBD1|TRBV6-2/TRBV6-3
CASSRGGSEQFF
TGTGCCAGCAGCCGAGGGGGCAGTGAGCAGTTCTTC
>TRBJ1-1|NA|NA|TRBV12-3/TRBV12-4
CASRGSTGAFF
TGTGCCAGCAGGGGATCTACAGGAGCTTTCTTT
>TRBJ1-4|once|NA|TRBV6-6
CASALGNEKLFF
TGTGCCAGCGCCCTCGGTAATGAAAAACTGTTTTTT
>TRBJ2-7|NA|NA|TRBV5-4
CASSRSRGSWDEQYF
TGTGCCAGCAGCCGGAGTCGGGGGAGTTGGGACGAGCAGTACTTC
>TRBJ2-3|NA|TRBD2|TRBV7-9
CASSLVTTSGGSLDTQYF
TGTGCCAGCAGCTTAGTTACAACTAGCGGGGGGTCCTTAGATACGCAGTATTTT
>TRBJ2-5|NA|TRBD2|TRBV6-2/TRBV6-3
CASRPYGTSGTETQYF
TGTGCCAGCAGGCCTTACGGGACTAGCGGAACAGAGACCCAGTACTTC
>TRBJ1-6|NA|NA|TRBV5-1
CARCPQRVRNNSPLHF
TGCGCCCGCTGCCCCCAGAGGGTTCGGAATAATTCACCCCTCCACTTT
>TRBJ2-1|few|TRBD2|TRBV24-1
CATSGTSGGASEQFF
TGTGCCACCAGTGGAACCAGCGGGGGGGCCAGTGAGCAGTTCTTC
>TRBJ2-5|NA|NA|TRBV6-6
CASSYDSGVIETQYF
TGTGCCAGCAGTTACGATTCCGGGGTTATAGAGACCCAGTACTTC
>TRBJ1-5|NA|NA|TRBV18
CASSPDMGYQPQHF
TGTGCCAGCTCACCTGACATGGGCTATCAGCCCCAGCATTTT
>TRBJ1-5|NA|TRBD1|TRBV7-6
CASSLRDRGNQPQHF
TGTGCCAGCAGCTTAAGAGACAGGGGCAATCAGCCCCAGCATTTT
>TRBJ2-6|NA|TRBD1|TRBV5-1
CASSADRGGSGANVLTF
TGCGCCAGCAGCGCCGACAGGGGAGGCTCTGGGGCCAACGTCCTGACTTTC
>TRBJ1-1|NA|TRBD1|TRBV10-3
CATSRGTGVYTEAFF
TGTGCCACCTCTAGAGGGACAGGGGTTTATACTGAAGCTTTCTTT
>TRBJ2-5|NA|TRBD2|TRBV28
CASSPGLAGAGETQYF
TGTGCCAGCAGTCCTGGACTAGCGGGAGCTGGCGAGACCCAGTACTTC
>TRBJ2-5|NA|TRBD1|TRBV29-1
CSVTGGGETQYF
TGCAGCGTGACAGGGGGTGGGGAGACCCAGTACTTC
>TRBJ2-3|NA|TRBD1|TRBV7-9
CASSPRGRTDTQYF
TGTGCCAGCAGCCCCAGGGGGCGGACAGATACGCAGTATTTT
>TRBJ2-7|NA|NA|TRBV28
CASTLTGNYEQYF
TGTGCCAGCACCCTGACAGGTAACTACGAGCAGTACTTC
>TRBJ1-5|NA|NA|TRBV6-5
CASSYSGVGNQPQHF
TGTGCCAGCAGTTACTCAGGGGTTGGTAATCAGCCCCAGCATTTT
>TRBJ1-4|NA|TRBD1|TRBV27
CASRGTGWEKLFF
TGTGCCAGCAGGGGGACAGGCTGGGAAAAACTGTTTTTT
>TRBJ1-3|NA|TRBD1|TRBV27
CASRAVGQGAPGNTIYF
TGTGCCAGCAGGGCGGTAGGACAGGGGGCTCCGGGAAACACCATATATTTT
>TRBJ1-5|NA|NA|TRBV18
CASSPLTANSNQPQHF
TGTGCCAGCTCACCACTAACAGCTAATAGCAATCAGCCCCAGCATTTT
>TRBJ2-7|NA|TRBD1|TRBV19
CASRTRDRGQYEQYF
TGTGCCAGTAGGACCCGGGACAGGGGGCAGTACGAGCAGTACTTC